This passage covers 6 T cell receptor beta chains from one sample sequenced in a study of cytomegalovirus exposure and HLA in healthy donors. The PCR made use of 60 Vbeta and 13 Jbeta primers. The protocol was immunoSEQ multiplex PCR, while the TCRdb copy is restricted to in-frame clones and leaves out a portion. This sample has 200,000 to 250,000 clones; just over 75% occur once, and the top ten carry 0.6% to 0.65%. Material for sequencing was PBMCs. These receptors were collected from a man aged 18 to 29 in good health and CMV-seronegative.

The J gene is TRBJ1-5, the V gene TRBV10-3; the match to TRBD1 covers 7 bases. Germline V CDR1 and CDR2: ENHRY, SYGVKD. CDR3 length: 16 residues. V was clipped by 4 bases and J by 1 base; unmatched bases: 7. The CDR3 protein is CAISGGDSSSNQPQHF. The CDR3 DNA reads as TGTGCCATCAGTGGGGGGGACAGTTCAAGCAATCAGCCCCAGCATTTT.

The V gene is TRBV19, the J gene TRBJ2-1, with a weak D call TRBD1 (5 bases). The CDR3 runs to 15 residues. Germline-derived CDR1 and CDR2 are LNHDA and SQIVND (reference sequence). V was cut by 9 bases and J by 8 bases, with 23 bases left in between. The chain's CDR3 is CARQGPSKLKDEQFF. DNA for the CDR3: TGTGCCAGGCAGGGTCCCAGCAAATTGAAGGATGAGCAGTTCTTC.

This clone was detected only a few times. This chain's CDR3 is CASSGQDSNQPQHF. CDR3 nucleotide sequence: TGTGCCAGCAGCGGTCAGGATAGCAATCAGCCCCAGCATTTT. This chain links TRBV27 with TRBJ1-5; D is unresolved. V was pared by 6 bases and J by 0 bases, with 9 bases between. The CDR3 contains 14 residues. Germline CDR1 and CDR2: MNHEY and SMNVEV (reference sequence).

This chain joins TRBV10-3 and TRBJ1-1; 8 positions match TRBD1. Unmatched junction bases numbered 8, after V lost 3 bases and J lost 5 bases. The CDR3 runs to 15 residues. CDR1 is ENHRY, CDR2 SYGVKD, per germline. The CDR3 nucleotides are TGTGCCATCAGTGAAAGACAGGGGCTAAAAACTGAAGCTTTCTTT. It specifies CAISERQGLKTEAFF.

The V and J genes are TRBV27 and TRBJ2-3, with a possible D match to TRBD2 (5 bases). The CDR3 sequence is 14 residues long. Germline V gene data show CDR1 as MNHEY and CDR2 as SMNVEV (reference sequence). Trimming shortened V by 6 bases and J by 1 base, and 11 bases separated the two germline ends. The CDR3 region is CASSPRVGTDTQYF. The CDR3 DNA is TGTGCCAGCAGCCCGAGGGTAGGCACAGATACGCAGTATTTT.

The V call is TRBV6-1, the J call TRBJ2-3, with 14 bases identical to TRBD2. V lost 11 bases and J lost 4; bases outside the gene matches: 5. From germline, CDR1 is MNHNS and CDR2 SASEGT. The CDR3 consists of 14 residues. The CDR3 DNA is TGTGCCTCCGGGACTAGCGGGAGTGCAGATACGCAGTATTTT. It codes for CASGTSGSADTQYF.